This is a list of T cell receptor beta chains from one sample in a study of blood T cell repertoires in COVID-19. Repertoires were generated with immunoSEQ multiplex PCR, while TCRdb's copy carries only in-frame clones and drops some. The table includes a few hundred thousand clones, around nine tenths detected once. Sequencing was performed on PBMCs or T cells enriched from blood (not recorded which). The receptors originated from a woman in her sixties or seventies who had recovered from COVID-19. The CDR3 runs from the conserved cysteine through the conserved F or W. D genes are given only for firm matches. Clone size appears in some rows only: once, few, many, or a class for an expanded clone.

CASSLDITGGNSNTEAFF,TGTGCCAGCAGCTTAGATATAACAGGGGGGAATTCGAACACTGAAGCTTTCTTT,18,TRBJ1-1,once,TRBV11-3,TRBD1
CASSRDINQPQHF,TGTGCCAGCAGCCGGGACATAAATCAGCCCCAGCATTTT,13,TRBJ1-5,-,TRBV5-4,-
CAISDPPGGGVYGYTF,TGTGCCATCAGTGACCCTCCCGGGGGGGGAGTCTATGGCTACACCTTC,16,TRBJ1-2,-,TRBV10-3,-
CASSGRRTGTSGGALNEQFF,TGTGCCAGCAGTGGGAGACGGACCGGGACTAGCGGGGGGGCCTTAAATGAGCAGTTCTTC,20,TRBJ2-1,-,TRBV27,TRBD2
CASSRAGTGELYGYTF,TGTGCCAGCAGCCGCGCCGGGACAGGGGAGCTCTATGGCTACACCTTC,16,TRBJ1-2,-,TRBV11-2,TRBD1
CASSSGTGGSGTGELFF,TGTGCCAGCAGCTCCGGGACAGGGGGCTCGGGCACCGGGGAGCTGTTTTTT,17,TRBJ2-2,-,TRBV5-4,TRBD1
CSVEDNNRVRQFF,TGCAGCGTTGAAGACAATAACAGGGTCAGGCAGTTCTTC,13,TRBJ2-1,-,TRBV29-1,-
CATSRGGQGNTEAFF,TGTGCCACCAGCAGAGGGGGACAGGGGAACACTGAAGCTTTCTTT,15,TRBJ1-1,-,TRBV15,TRBD1
CSCGTANYGYTF,TGCAGCTGTGGGACAGCTAACTATGGCTACACCTTC,12,TRBJ1-2,-,TRBV29-1,TRBD1
CASSAFSGEGGELFF,TGCGCCAGCAGTGCATTCTCAGGGGAAGGCGGGGAGCTGTTTTTT,15,TRBJ2-2,-,TRBV5-1,-
CASSPQGAPTEAFF,TGTGCCAGCAGCCCTCAGGGGGCCCCCACTGAAGCTTTCTTT,14,TRBJ1-1,-,TRBV7-2,TRBD1
CASSYEAGGRETQYF,TGCGCCAGCAGCTATGAGGCGGGGGGGAGAGAGACCCAGTACTTC,15,TRBJ2-5,-,TRBV5-1,TRBD2
CASGSRDGELFF,TGTGCCAGCGGGAGCCGCGACGGGGAGCTGTTTTTT,12,TRBJ2-2,-,TRBV7-2,-
CASSWDSNTGELFF,TGTGCCAGCAGCTGGGACAGTAACACCGGGGAGCTGTTTTTT,14,TRBJ2-2,-,TRBV11-3,TRBD1
CASKDRDYGYTF,TGTGCCAGCAAAGACAGGGACTATGGCTACACCTTC,12,TRBJ1-2,-,TRBV12-3/TRBV12-4,TRBD1
CASSTIPFRTSIREEQFF,TGTGCCAGCAGTACCATCCCCTTCCGAACTAGCATTCGTGAGGAGCAGTTCTTC,18,TRBJ2-1,-,TRBV27,-
CASSDPGQAYNEQFF,TGTGCCAGCAGTGACCCGGGACAGGCTTACAATGAGCAGTTCTTC,15,TRBJ2-1,once,TRBV25-1,TRBD1
CASSFGSGGGDTQYF,TGTGCCAGCAGTTTCGGTAGCGGGGGCGGGGATACGCAGTATTTT,15,TRBJ2-3,-,TRBV28,TRBD2
CASSRGTGGYTEAFF,TGTGCCAGCAGCCGTGGGACAGGGGGCTACACTGAAGCTTTCTTT,15,TRBJ1-1,-,TRBV7-9,TRBD1
CSVGLGMNTEAFF,TGCAGCGTGGGTTTGGGCATGAACACTGAAGCTTTCTTT,13,TRBJ1-1,once,TRBV29-1,-
CSVERGSREQYF,TGCAGCGTTGAGCGGGGTTCGCGGGAGCAGTACTTC,12,TRBJ2-7,-,TRBV29-1,-
CASSPFVGGGGNTIYF,TGTGCCAGCAGCCCCTTCGTAGGGGGGGGTGGAAACACCATATATTTT,16,TRBJ1-3,-,TRBV7-2,-
CASSETGSNQPQHF,TGTGCCAGCAGCGAAACAGGAAGCAATCAGCCCCAGCATTTT,14,TRBJ1-5,-,TRBV9,-
CASSLADRVGNTIYF,TGTGCCAGCAGCTTAGCTGACAGGGTTGGAAACACCATATATTTT,15,TRBJ1-3,-,TRBV7-9,TRBD1
CASSIQGAGTEAFF,TGTGCCAGTAGTATACAGGGGGCGGGTACTGAAGCTTTCTTT,14,TRBJ1-1,-,TRBV19,TRBD1
CASRRGRSYEETQYF,TGTGCCAGCAGGCGAGGCAGAAGTTACGAAGAGACCCAGTACTTC,15,TRBJ2-5,-,TRBV11-2,-
CASSPRLQKGTRVEKLFF,TGTGCCAGCTCACCCAGATTACAGAAGGGGACTCGGGTTGAAAAACTGTTTTTT,18,TRBJ1-4,once,TRBV18,-
CASSWGGRADSPLHF,TGTGCCAGCAGCTGGGGGGGCCGGGCGGATTCACCCCTCCACTTT,15,TRBJ1-6,-,TRBV7-6,-
CASSEGRAGGLEQYF,TGCGCCAGCAGTGAGGGCCGCGCGGGGGGGCTTGAGCAGTACTTC,15,TRBJ2-7,-,TRBV10-1,TRBD2
CASNGGTANVLTF,TGTGCCAGTAATGGGGGCACGGCCAACGTCCTGACTTTC,13,TRBJ2-6,-,TRBV19,-
CANVLSRGGILGTGELFF,TGCGCCAACGTCCTCTCGCGGGGGGGCATTCTTGGGACCGGGGAGCTGTTTTTT,18,TRBJ2-2,-,TRBV10-2,TRBD2
CASSPVQGNTGELFF,TGTGCCAGCAGCCCCGTACAGGGAAACACCGGGGAGCTGTTTTTT,15,TRBJ2-2,-,TRBV5-4,-
CASSAGGQETQYF,TGCGCCAGCAGTGCGGGGGGCCAAGAGACCCAGTACTTC,13,TRBJ2-5,-,TRBV5-1,TRBD2
CASSLTGGDQPQHF,TGTGCCAGCAGCTTGACAGGGGGCGATCAGCCCCAGCATTTT,14,TRBJ1-5,-,TRBV5-6,TRBD1
CASSVGSANEQFF,TGTGCCAGCAGCGTAGGTAGCGCCAATGAGCAGTTCTTC,13,TRBJ2-1,-,TRBV9,-
CASSVGGAYEQYF,TGTGCCAGCAGCGTCGGGGGGGCCTACGAGCAGTACTTC,13,TRBJ2-7,-,TRBV5-5,TRBD2
CASSLFSGQGGYTF,TGTGCCAGCAGTTTATTCTCGGGTCAAGGCGGCTACACCTTC,14,TRBJ1-2,-,TRBV28,-
CASGSPGLAGAADTQYF,TGTGCTAGTGGTTCGCCGGGACTAGCGGGGGCTGCAGATACGCAGTATTTT,17,TRBJ2-3,-,TRBV12-5,TRBD2
CASLYVGEQFF,TGTGCCAGCCTCTATGTTGGTGAGCAGTTCTTC,11,TRBJ2-1,-,TRBV2,-
CASSRNSDNEQFF,TGCGCCAGCTCCCGAAATAGCGACAATGAGCAGTTCTTC,13,TRBJ2-1,few,TRBV5-1,-
CASSAEQGTDTQYF,TGTGCCAGCAGCGCCGAACAGGGAACAGATACGCAGTATTTT,14,TRBJ2-3,-,TRBV11-3,-
CATSEASAGAQYF,TGTGCCACCAGTGAGGCTAGCGCCGGGGCGCAGTATTTT,13,TRBJ2-3,-,TRBV24-1,-
CATSDSRGKENTIYF,TGTGCCACCAGTGACAGCAGGGGGAAGGAAAACACCATATATTTT,15,TRBJ1-3,-,TRBV24-1,TRBD1
CASSLDGAGELFF,TGTGCCAGCAGCCTCGACGGGGCCGGGGAGCTGTTTTTT,13,TRBJ2-2,-,TRBV11-3,-
CASSWGLEADTQYF,TGCGCCAGCAGCTGGGGACTAGAGGCAGATACGCAGTATTTT,14,TRBJ2-3,-,TRBV5-1,TRBD2
CASSIRSTDSPLHF,TGTGCCAGTAGTATTAGGAGTACGGATTCACCCCTCCACTTT,14,TRBJ1-6,-,TRBV19,-
CASSPVAGVGEAFF,TGTGCCAGCTCACCAGTCGCCGGGGTAGGTGAAGCTTTCTTT,14,TRBJ1-1,-,TRBV18,-
CASSPGTGGTGELFF,TGCGCCAGCAGCCCAGGGACAGGGGGTACCGGGGAGCTGTTTTTT,15,TRBJ2-2,-,TRBV5-1,TRBD1
CASSQEGGAEKLFF,TGTGCCAGCAGCCAAGAAGGGGGTGCTGAAAAACTGTTTTTT,14,TRBJ1-4,-,TRBV14,-
CASSPGGATGELFF,TGCGCCAGCAGCCCCGGGGGAGCTACCGGGGAGCTGTTTTTT,14,TRBJ2-2,-,TRBV5-1,-